This entry concerns a single T cell receptor (beta chain). The V end was cut by 4 bases, the J end by 0 bases, with 16 bases between. CDR1 and CDR2 from the germline V gene are MGHRA and YSYEKL. The CDR3 totals 16 residues. The data were obtained in a study of shared clonotypes between healthy human individuals. Assay: immunoSEQ multiplex PCR; the TCRdb copy retains only in-frame clones and omits some. Among 300,000 to 350,000 clones, 70% to 75% were seen once, and the ten largest hold more than 9%. Naive CD45RA+ and memory CD45RA-negative subsets were split from CD4+ cells. This TCR was sampled from a man aged 25-40 years in good health. J is TRBJ2-7 and V is TRBV4-1, with D tentatively TRBD2 (5 bases). Specimen: memory CD4+ T cells sorted from blood. As to subset: CD45RA-negative fraction. This chain's CDR3 is CASSLELGSVSYEQYF. CDR3 coding DNA: TGCGCCAGCAGCCTCGAACTAGGCTCGGTCTCCTACGAGCAGTACTTC.